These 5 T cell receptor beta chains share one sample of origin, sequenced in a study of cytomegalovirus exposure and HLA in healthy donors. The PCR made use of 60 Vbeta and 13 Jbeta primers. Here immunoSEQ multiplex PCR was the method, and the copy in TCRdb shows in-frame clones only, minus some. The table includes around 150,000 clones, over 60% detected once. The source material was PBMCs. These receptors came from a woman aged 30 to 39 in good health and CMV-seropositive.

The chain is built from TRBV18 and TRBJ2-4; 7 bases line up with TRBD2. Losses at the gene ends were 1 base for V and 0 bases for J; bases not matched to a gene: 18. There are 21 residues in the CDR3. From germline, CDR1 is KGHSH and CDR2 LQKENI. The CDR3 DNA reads TGTGCCAGCTCACCACAACCCGAAGCGGGAACGGGCCGTATAGCCAAAAACATTCAGTACTTC. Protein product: CASSPQPEAGTGRIAKNIQYF.

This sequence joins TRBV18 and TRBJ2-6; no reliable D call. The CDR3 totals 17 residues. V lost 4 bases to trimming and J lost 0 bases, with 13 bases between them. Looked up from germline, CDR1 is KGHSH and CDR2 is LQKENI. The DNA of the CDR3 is TGTGCCAGCTCACGCCGGTCCCTCAACTCTGGGGCCAACGTCCTGACTTTC. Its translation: CASSRRSLNSGANVLTF.

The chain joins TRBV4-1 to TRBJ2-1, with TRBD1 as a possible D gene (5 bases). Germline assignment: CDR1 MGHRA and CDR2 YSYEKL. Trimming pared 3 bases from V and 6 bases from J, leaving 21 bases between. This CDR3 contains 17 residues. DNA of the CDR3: TGCGCCAGCAGCCACAAGTCGCTGGGGCAGGAATTCAATGAGCAGTTCTTC. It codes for CASSHKSLGQEFNEQFF.

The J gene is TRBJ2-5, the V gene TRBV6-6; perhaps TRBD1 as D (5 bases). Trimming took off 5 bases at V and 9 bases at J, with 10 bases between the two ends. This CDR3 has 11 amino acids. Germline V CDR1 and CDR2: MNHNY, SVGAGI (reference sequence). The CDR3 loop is CASSRQQAQYF. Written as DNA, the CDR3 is TGTGCCAGCAGTCGACAGCAGGCCCAGTACTTC.

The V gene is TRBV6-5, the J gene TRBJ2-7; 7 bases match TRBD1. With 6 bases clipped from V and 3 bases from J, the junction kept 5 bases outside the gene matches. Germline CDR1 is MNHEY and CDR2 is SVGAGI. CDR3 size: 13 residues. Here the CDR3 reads CASSQGQHYEQYF. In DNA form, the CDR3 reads TGTGCCAGCAGCCAGGGACAGCACTACGAGCAGTACTTC.